The T cell receptor beta chain under discussion was sequenced for a study of blood T cell repertoires in COVID-19. Overall study: The origin of the acute and convalescent COVID-19 samples was the United States, Italy and Spain. The analysed material was cDNA or gDNA that came from T cells, B-cell-depleted T cells, or PBMCs.

Trimming took 5 bases from V and 5 from J; bases not matched to a gene: 11. This CDR3 spans 16 amino acids. Germline V CDR1 and CDR2: SGHAT, FQDESV (reference sequence). In the original workflow: From reference gene primer amplification, estimates of nucleated cell counts were derived. Here immunoSEQ multiplex PCR was the method, and the copy in TCRdb shows in-frame clones only, minus some. V, J and clone size are taken as reported in that table, and D and trimming were inferred from the DNA itself. Of almost 200,000 clones listed, roughly nine tenths are singletons. The clonotype was recovered from a woman between 65 and 79 years old with acute or convalescent COVID-19. This chain connects TRBV11-1 to TRBJ2-5, with 10 bases aligning to TRBD1. The sample consisted of peripheral blood. CDR3 region: CASSVRSGTGEETQYF. CDR3 bases: TGTGCCAGCAGCGTACGATCCGGGACAGGGGAGGAGACCCAGTACTTC.